These 21 T cell receptor beta chains share one sample of origin, sequenced in a study of breast tumors, draining lymph nodes, adjacent tissues. Breast cancer patients provided tissue from their axillary draining lymph nodes. A single record per CDR3 protein comes from TCRdb applying MiXCR to the multiplex PCR reads. The data contain about 180,000 distinct CDR3 sequences, 33% of them seen just once; the ten biggest clones take up roughly 3.8%. Input material: axillary lymph node tissue. The receptors were gathered from a female donor with breast cancer. Some clones in this sample may be carry-over from other donors' samples.

This clonotype was counted at least ten times. In DNA form, the CDR3 reads TGTGCCAGCAGCCTCGCGGGGGCAACCTACGAGCAGTACTTC. It yields the protein CASSLAGATYEQYF. The J gene is TRBJ2-7, the V gene TRBV5-4; a possible D gene is TRBD2 (7 bases). The CDR3 is 14 residues long. V lost 4 bases and J lost 2, with 13 bases in between. Looked up from germline, CDR1 is SGHNT and CDR2 is YYREEE (reference sequence).

This clonotype was found many times. The chain employs TRBV5-1 and TRBJ1-1; no reliable D call. The germline V gene encodes CDR1 SGHRS and CDR2 YFSETQ. The CDR3 is 14 amino acids. The V and J ends lost 5 bases and 0 bases respectively, with 11 bases between them. Here the CDR3 DNA reads TGCGCCAGCAGTTTAGGTCTACTGAACACTGAAGCTTTCTTT. Protein product: CASSLGLLNTEAFF.

In the case of this clonotype: Likely a read error: the CDR3 ends without its conserved phenylalanine or tryptophan. The J gene is TRBJ1-2, the V gene TRBV20-1, with 10 nucleotides matching TRBD1. Losses at the gene ends were 3 bases for V and 8 bases for J; bases not matched to a gene: 9. The CDR3 extends over 14 amino acids. From germline, CDR1 is DFQATT and CDR2 SNEGSKA (reference sequence). The CDR3 DNA sequence: TGCAGTGCTAGCCCGGGGACAGGGGTTGGAGGCTACACCCTC. This translates into CSASPGTGVGGYTL.

The table lists this clonotype with many counts. The chain joins TRBV10-2 to TRBJ2-1; no reliable D call. CDR1 WSHSY and CDR2 SAAADI come from the germline V gene. The V gene lost 3 bases and the J gene lost 6 bases, with 6 bases spanning the gap. There are 12 residues in the CDR3. CDR3 in amino acids: CASSEDGNEQFF. DNA for the CDR3: TGCGCCAGCAGTGAAGACGGCAATGAGCAGTTCTTC.

This clonotype occurred many times. The chain is built from TRBV6-5 and TRBJ2-3; D may be TRBD1 (5 bases). Germline loops: CDR1 MNHEY, CDR2 SVGAGI. V was shortened by 6 bases and J by 7 bases, with 11 bases between the two germline ends. CDR3 length: 12 amino acids. The CDR3 loop is CASRSQGYTQYF. The DNA for the CDR3 is TGTGCCAGCAGATCGCAGGGTTATACGCAGTATTTT.

The V gene is TRBV5-6, the J gene TRBJ2-7; 9 bases fit TRBD2. Losses at the gene ends were 3 bases for V and 7 bases for J; bases not matched to a gene: 8. Germline V gene lookup returns CDR1 SGHDT and CDR2 YYEEEE. This CDR3 is 14 amino acids long. CDR3 sequence (DNA): TGTGCCAGCAGCTCTAGCGGGGCGGCGGGAGAGCAGTACTTC. This translates into CASSSSGAAGEQYF. The entire variable domain, with the rest obtained from reference TRBV5-6 and TRBJ2-7, is as follows: DAGVTQSPTHLIKTRGQQVTLRCSPKSGHDTVSWYQQALGQGPQFIFQYYEEEERQRGNFPDRFSGHQFPNYSSELNVNALLLGDSALYLCASSSSGAAGEQYFGPGTRLTVT.

Ten or more counts support this clonotype. CDR3 DNA sequence: TGCAGTGCAGGCGAAGGACTAGCGAACAATGAGCAGTTCTTC. It is translated as CSAGEGLANNEQFF. V is TRBV20-1 and J is TRBJ2-1; TRBD2 agrees at 9 bases. The ends lost 6 bases at V and 5 bases at J; junction bases unmatched: 8. CDR1 DFQATT and CDR2 SNEGSKA come from the germline V gene (reference sequence). This CDR3 has 14 amino acids.

The genes are TRBV7-6 and TRBJ2-3, with TRBD1 as a possible D gene (6 bases). Between the trimmed V and J ends, which lost 3 bases and 8 bases, there was a span of 15 bases. The CDR3 covers 14 residues. In germline, CDR1 is SGHVS, CDR2 FNYEAQ. CDR3 in amino acids: CASSLAAGVGTQYF. CDR3 in DNA: TGTGCCAGCAGCTTGGCAGCAGGGGTTGGTACGCAGTATTTT.

This clonotype turned up a few times. The CDR3 sequence: CSASSYQGGTFF. For the CDR3, the DNA is TGCAGTGCTAGCTCCTACCAGGGGGGAACTTTCTTT. V and J are TRBV20-1 and TRBJ1-1, with 7 bases that match TRBD1. CDR3 length: 12 amino acids. CDR1 and CDR2 from the germline V gene are DFQATT and SNEGSKA (reference sequence). V shed 3 bases and J 12 bases; nucleotides not matched to a gene: 10.

CDR3 loop: CASRGPTGTSGHSEQFF. In nucleotides, the CDR3 is TGTGCCAGCAGGGGCCCTACCGGGACTAGCGGACACAGTGAGCAGTTCTTC. The chain carries TRBV6-4 and TRBJ2-1; TRBD2 matches 11 bases. The germline CDR1 and CDR2 sequences are MRHNA and SNTAGT. CDR3 size: 17 residues. The J segment lost 9 bases and the V segment lost 6 bases, leaving 16 bases of the junction unmatched.

CDR3 in DNA: TGCGCCAGCAGCTCGAGCTCTGGGGAGGGAAGAGAGACCCAGTACTTC. As protein: CASSSSSGEGRETQYF. The rearrangement uses TRBV5-1 and TRBJ2-5; 7 bases fit TRBD2. Germline V gene sequence: CDR1 SGHRS, CDR2 YFSETQ. The CDR3 spans 16 residues. V lost 3 bases and J lost 4; bases outside the gene matches: 12.

Concerning this clonotype itself: At one of its ends the junction is not consistent with the germline gene, which may arise from a read error. The chain is built from TRBV7-8 and TRBJ1-1; unclear D gene. The CDR3 has 13 residues. Germline values: CDR1 SGHVS, CDR2 FQNEAQ. Written as DNA, the CDR3 is TGTGCCAGCAGCTTGGGTTTGAACGCTGAAGCTTTCTTT. It is translated as CASSLGLNAEAFF.

In this sample, this clonotype turned up many times. This sequence joins TRBV20-1 and TRBJ2-2, with TRBD2 matching over 9 bases. The germline V gene has CDR1 DFQATT and CDR2 SNEGSKA (reference sequence). This CDR3 contains 15 residues. The V segment lost 5 bases and the J segment 1 base; nucleotides outside the gene matches: 5. The DNA for the CDR3 is TGCAGTGCTGGGTCTAGCGGGAAGAACACCGGGGAGCTGTTTTTT. Translation gives CSAGSSGKNTGELFF.

At least ten counts were recorded for this clonotype. This sequence joins TRBV14 and TRBJ2-7; 9 bases are a match to TRBD2. The V gene's germline CDR1 is SGHDN and CDR2 FVKESK. The V and J ends lost 4 bases and 2 bases, in that order; junction bases with no gene match: 3. CDR3 length equals 14 residues. Written as DNA, the CDR3 is TGTGCCAGCAGCCTCCGACTAGCGGCCTACGAGCAGTACTTC. Amino acids: CASSLRLAAYEQYF.

The chain combines TRBV12-3 or TRBV12-4 with TRBJ2-1, with D possibly being TRBD1 or TRBD2 (5 bases each). CDR3 length: 15 residues. The germline V and J ends were trimmed by 2 bases and 12 bases, with 20 bases remaining between them. DNA for the CDR3: TGTGCCAGCAGTTTAATGGGGGAGATCACAGATACGCAGTTCTTC. Amino acids: CASSLMGEITDTQFF.

This sequence joins TRBV19 and TRBJ1-5; 7 positions agree with TRBD1. Germline CDR1 reads LNHDA; CDR2 reads SQIVND (reference sequence). The CDR3 covers 20 residues. V trimming: 3 bases; J trimming: 3 bases; junction bases outside the gene matches: 20. As DNA, the CDR3 is TGTGCCAGTAGTATCTTGCGGGAGTATCGGACAGGCCGGGACAATCAGCCCCAGCATTTT. It specifies CASSILREYRTGRDNQPQHF.

Turning to this clonotype: Since a much larger clone is just one base distant, this may be a read error. The J gene is TRBJ2-7, the V gene TRBV9, with a possible D match to TRBD2 (6 bases). The CDR3 consists of 16 residues. In germline, CDR1 is SGDLS, CDR2 YYNGEE. This CDR3 is CASSPGGRDGHYAQYF. DNA for the CDR3: TGTGCCAGCAGCCCAGGCGGGCGGGACGGGCACTACGCGCAGTACTTC.

To note about this clonotype: A read error may account for a junction end that differs from germline. This sequence joins TRBV30 and TRBJ2-1; D is possibly TRBD2 (6 bases). Germline V CDR1 and CDR2: GTSNPN, SVGIG (reference sequence). The CDR3 is 15 amino acids. Here the CDR3 DNA reads TGTGCTTGGACGTTTGTCGCGTCCCGGGGGAATGAGCAGTTCTTC. This gives the protein CAWTFVASRGNEQFF.

This clonotype was observed a single time. The chain employs TRBV5-1 and TRBJ2-3; TRBD2 matches 11 bases. Germline lookup yields CDR1 SGHRS and CDR2 YFSETQ. The CDR3 spans 16 residues. Germline trimming cut 0 bases from V and 3 bases from J; bases unmatched to any gene: 3. For the CDR3, the DNA is TGCGCCAGCAGCTTGGGAGGGACTAGCGGAACAGATACGCAGTATTTT. Amino acids: CASSLGGTSGTDTQYF.

The rearrangement uses TRBV30 and TRBJ1-6; D call uncertain. Trimming took 1 base from V and 10 from J, leaving 17 bases between them. Germline CDR1 and CDR2: GTSNPN and SVGIG (reference sequence). The CDR3 is 15 residues long. CDR3 sequence reads: CAWSARGRMRSPLHF. The CDR3 region has the DNA TGTGCCTGGAGTGCACGGGGAAGGATGAGGTCACCCCTCCACTTT.

CDR3 bases: TGTGCCAGCAGCTGGACTAGCGGGTCCTACGAGCAGTACTTC. Amino acid sequence: CASSWTSGSYEQYF. V gene TRBV7-2 combines with J gene TRBJ2-7, with 11 bases lining up with TRBD2. Germline lookup yields CDR1 SGHTA and CDR2 FQGNSA. The CDR3 totals 14 residues. V gave up 4 bases and J gave up 1 base; unmatched junction bases: 0.